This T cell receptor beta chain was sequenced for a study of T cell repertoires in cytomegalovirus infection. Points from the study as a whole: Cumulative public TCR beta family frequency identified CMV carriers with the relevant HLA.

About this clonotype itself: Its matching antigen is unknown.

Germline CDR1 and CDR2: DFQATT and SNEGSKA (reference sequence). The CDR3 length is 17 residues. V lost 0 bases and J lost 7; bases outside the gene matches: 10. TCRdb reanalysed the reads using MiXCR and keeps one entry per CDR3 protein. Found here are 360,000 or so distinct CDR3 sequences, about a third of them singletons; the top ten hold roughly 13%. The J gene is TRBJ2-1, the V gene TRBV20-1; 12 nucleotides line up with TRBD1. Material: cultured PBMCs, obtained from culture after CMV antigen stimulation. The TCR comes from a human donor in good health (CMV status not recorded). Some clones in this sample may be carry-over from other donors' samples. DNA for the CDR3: TGCAGTGCTAGAGACCCCGGGAGGGACAGGGGGCGGAATGAGCAGTTCTTC. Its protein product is CSARDPGRDRGRNEQFF.